This entry lists 13 T cell receptor beta chains sequenced from one sample in a study of OX40 agonist ivuxolimab in advanced cancers. The repertoire was sequenced with immunoSEQ multiplex PCR; TCRdb's copy has only in-frame clones and lacks some. This table has under 40,000 clones, around 81% appearing once. Sequenced material: CD4+ or CD8+ T cells sorted from blood, taken in a trial of the OX40 agonist ivuxolimab. These receptors all stem from an adult with an advanced solid tumor such as melanoma, head and neck, liver or kidney cancer.

This rearrangement joins TRBV5-4 to TRBJ2-3, with D hard to call. This CDR3 has 13 residues. Trimming left V 4 bases short and J 4 bases short, with 10 bases between. The germline CDR1 and CDR2 sequences are SGHNT and YYREEE (reference sequence). CDR3 nucleotide sequence: TGTGCCAGCAGCCCGCCTCTATCAGATACGCAGTATTTT. Its protein is CASSPPLSDTQYF. Using reference TRBV5-4 and TRBJ2-3 for the parts outside the CDR3, the full variable domain is ETGVTQSPTHLIKTRGQQVTLRCSSQSGHNTVSWYQQALGQGPQFIFQYYREEENGRGNFPPRFSGLQFPNYSSELNVNALELDDSALYLCASSPPLSDTQYFGPGTRLTVL.

The J gene is TRBJ2-3, the V gene TRBV5-6; D ambiguous. Germline V gene data show CDR1 as SGHDT and CDR2 as YYEEEE. Trimming left V 1 base short and J 6 bases short, with 12 bases between. CDR3 length: 14 amino acids. The CDR3 sequence is CASSLMGPRDTQYF. In DNA, the CDR3 is TGTGCCAGCAGCTTGATGGGTCCCAGGGATACGCAGTATTTT.

The chain recombines TRBV5-1 with TRBJ2-1; TRBD2 aligns across 8 bases. The junction had 1 base not matched to a gene; V was cut back by 0 bases and J by 2 bases. The CDR3 has 15 residues. Germline CDR1 is SGHRS and CDR2 is YFSETQ. CDR3 region: CASSLVGLAYNEQFF. The DNA for the CDR3 is TGCGCCAGCAGCTTGGTGGGACTAGCCTACAATGAGCAGTTCTTC.

The chain couples TRBV19 to TRBJ1-1, with D tentatively TRBD1 (5 bases). Per germline, CDR1 LNHDA and CDR2 SQIVND (reference sequence). CDR3 length: 14 residues. Trimming removed 5 bases from V and 4 bases from J, with 14 bases in between. CDR3 region: CASSRTGTSTEAFF. CDR3 sequence (DNA): TGTGCCAGTAGTCGAACCGGGACCTCCACTGAAGCTTTCTTT.

This chain connects TRBV18 to TRBJ2-7, with D perhaps matching TRBD2 (5 bases). The germline V gene has CDR1 KGHSH and CDR2 LQKENI. This CDR3 is 12 amino acids long. V lost 2 bases, J lost 4 bases, and 6 bases lay in between. The CDR3 region has the DNA TGTGCCAGCTCACCAGGGGAGTACGAGCAGTACTTC. Protein product: CASSPGEYEQYF. Drawing the rest from reference TRBV18 and TRBJ2-7, the complete variable domain is NAGVMQNPRHLVRRRGQEARLRCSPMKGHSHVYWYRQLPEEGLKFMVYLQKENIIDESGMPKERFSAEFPKEGPSILRIQQVVRGDSAAYFCASSPGEYEQYFGPGTRLTVT.

This clone is medium-sized (0.01 to 0.1%) within its sample. The rearrangement uses TRBV7-8 and TRBJ2-5; 12 bases agree with TRBD2. CDR1 is SGHVS, CDR2 FQNEAQ, per germline. This CDR3 has 17 amino acids. V shed 1 base and J 5 bases; nucleotides not matched to a gene: 8. The CDR3 is CASSLGDLAGGRETQYF. The CDR3 nucleotides are TGTGCCAGCAGCTTAGGAGACCTAGCGGGGGGGCGGGAGACCCAGTACTTC.

V gene TRBV28 combines with J gene TRBJ1-5, with D possibly TRBD1 on 6 matching bases. Germline CDR1 and CDR2: MDHEN and SYDVKM. V was clipped by 7 bases and J by 5 bases, with 18 bases between them. The CDR3 loop spans 15 amino acids. The CDR3 spells CASTAGTRWDQPQHF. The CDR3 coding sequence is TGTGCCAGCACCGCTGGGACACGGTGGGATCAGCCCCAGCATTTT. Full variable domain (missing parts from reference TRBV28 and TRBJ1-5): DVKVTQSSRYLVKRTGEKVFLECVQDMDHENMFWYRQDPGLGLRLIYFSYDVKMKEKGDIPEGYSVSREKKERFSLILESASTNQTSMYLCASTAGTRWDQPQHFGDGTRLSIL.

This chain links TRBV14 with TRBJ1-2; no clear D gene. Trimming pared 5 bases from V and 2 bases from J, leaving 6 bases between. The germline gives CDR1 SGHDN, CDR2 FVKESK. The CDR3 length is 12 residues. The CDR3 nucleotides are TGTGCCAGCAGCATACAGAACTATGGCTACACCTTC. As protein: CASSIQNYGYTF.

The chain couples TRBV30 to TRBJ1-2; D gene unclear. Trimming took 0 bases from V and 3 from J, leaving 8 bases between them. The CDR3 extends over 13 amino acids. From germline, CDR1 is GTSNPN and CDR2 SVGIG (reference sequence). This chain's CDR3 is CAWSVSRDYGYTF. CDR3 DNA sequence: TGTGCCTGGAGTGTATCCCGGGACTATGGCTACACCTTC.

The CDR3 DNA reads as TGCAGCGTACCCCTCATATCGTACAATGAGCAGTTCTTC. Amino acids: CSVPLISYNEQFF. The rearrangement links TRBV29-1 to TRBJ2-1; no reliable D call. The CDR3 spans 13 residues. V lost 6 bases to trimming and J lost 4 bases, with 13 bases between them. Germline CDR1 reads SQVTM; CDR2 reads ANQGSEA.

This clone showed up just a few times. The V and J genes are TRBV4-1 and TRBJ2-5; D unresolved. Germline CDR1 MGHRA, CDR2 YSYEKL. V was clipped by 0 bases and J by 4 bases, with 9 bases between them. The CDR3 runs to 14 residues. In nucleotides, the CDR3 is TGCGCCAGCAGCCAAGAGAGAATTAGAGAGACCCAGTACTTC. Residues: CASSQERIRETQYF.

This chain uses TRBV18 with TRBJ1-5; D possibly corresponds to TRBD1 (6 bases). This CDR3 spans 14 amino acids. Germline V lookup: CDR1 KGHSH, CDR2 LQKENI. Trimming took 3 bases from V and 4 from J, leaving 10 bases between them. The CDR3 loop reads CASSPGQPNQPQHF. Written as DNA, the CDR3 is TGTGCCAGCTCACCCGGACAGCCAAATCAGCCCCAGCATTTT.

The rearrangement uses TRBV7-9 and TRBJ1-1; D is possibly TRBD1 (6 bases). Germline CDR1 reads SEHNR; CDR2 reads FQNEAQ (reference sequence). V was shortened by 5 bases and J by 4 bases, with 20 bases between the two germline ends. The CDR3 has 16 residues. The CDR3 here is CASSPGGGAGSTEAFF. DNA of the CDR3: TGTGCCAGCAGCCCCGGAGGGGGGGCGGGGAGCACTGAAGCTTTCTTT.